This TCR beta chain was observed in a study of cytomegalovirus exposure and HLA in healthy donors. Study-level findings and limits: Altogether, 164 TCR beta chains were recorded as cytomegalovirus-associated.

Notes on this clone: No antigen is known for it.

Repertoires were generated with immunoSEQ multiplex PCR, while TCRdb's copy carries only in-frame clones and drops some. Found here are 100,000 to 150,000 clones, about 90% of them singletons; the top ten hold about 3%. Separation from the roughly 670-subject first cohort characterized the roughly 130-subject validation cohort, to which the donors belonged. The CDR3 is 13 residues long. Trimming took 6 bases from V and 6 from J, leaving 14 bases between them. Germline lookup yields CDR1 MNHNS and CDR2 SASEGT. The sequenced sample consisted of PBMCs. The rearrangement joins TRBV6-1 to TRBJ1-2; D perhaps matches TRBD1 (5 bases). This clonotype was obtained from a man aged 25 to 40 in good health and CMV-seronegative. The CDR3 DNA is TGTGCCAGCAGGACGGCCAGGGTTGATGGCTACACCTTC. Protein: CASRTARVDGYTF.